This TCR beta chain stems from a study of long-term antiretroviral therapy in people with HIV. General study points: It was observed that HIV repertoires exhibited narrower CDR3 length ranges than controls. Diversity remained lower than transplant donor controls, even though it increased after ART.

A minimum of one pre-ART and two post-ART PBMC samples existed for each donor. Specimens held roughly 0.95-11 million cryopreserved PBMC prior to DNA extraction. With regard to this clone: What it recognizes is unknown.

The CDR3 covers 13 residues. Germline lookup yields CDR1 ENHRY and CDR2 SYGVKD. V was trimmed by 10 bases and J by 3 bases, leaving 15 bases between them. Survey level was the resolution at which the v3.0 immunoSEQ assay ran. Here immunoSEQ multiplex PCR was the method, and the copy in TCRdb shows in-frame clones only, minus some. The table has tens of thousands of clones, under 90% seen once; the top ten hold 7% to 8%. The receptor was isolated from a woman aged 25 to 39 with HIV. Sequenced here: unsorted PBMCs, sampled 1.8 years before starting antiretroviral therapy. The chain is built from TRBV10-3 and TRBJ1-1; perhaps TRBD1 as D (6 bases). CDR3 protein: CASRGETYTEAFF. The CDR3 bases are TGTGCCAGCAGGGGCGAAACCTACACTGAAGCTTTCTTT.